The 30 T cell receptor beta chains reported below all come from one sample, sequenced in a study of neoadjuvant anti-PD-1 for oral cavity cancer. Method: immunoSEQ multiplex PCR; TCRdb's copy keeps in-frame clones and lacks some. The top ten clones hold approximately 2.9% of a sample with roughly 13,000 clones, 55% to 75% of them seen once. The time point here: after neoadjuvant nivolumab, at surgical resection. The starting material was PBMCs, obtained after nivolumab (anti-PD-1) treatment. The receptors originated from a person between 40 and 80 years old with oral cavity squamous cell carcinoma.

This chain joins TRBV29-1 and TRBJ1-1; the D gene is possibly TRBD1 (5 bases). CDR3 length: 15 amino acids. Trimming took 6 bases from V and 0 from J, leaving 17 bases between them. Germline loops: CDR1 SQVTM, CDR2 ANQGSEA. CDR3 DNA sequence: TGCAGCGTCGGGGGGGGGAAGGGGATGAACACTGAAGCTTTCTTT. Translating gives CSVGGGKGMNTEAFF. Variable domain in full (rest from reference TRBV29-1 and TRBJ1-1): SAVISQKPSRDICQRGTSLTIQCQVDSQVTMMFWYRQQPGQSLTLIATANQGSEATYESGFVIDKFPISRPNLTFSTLTVSNMSPEDSSIYLCSVGGGKGMNTEAFFGQGTRLTVV.

This chain uses TRBV2 with TRBJ2-7; TRBD2 is a possible D gene (5 bases). The V gene lost 2 bases and the J gene lost 7 bases, with 6 bases spanning the gap. Germline loops: CDR1 SNHLY, CDR2 FYNNEI. This CDR3 contains 11 residues. Here the CDR3 DNA reads TGTGCCAGCAGTGAATCGGGAGAGCAGTACTTC. Amino acid sequence: CASSESGEQYF.

This clone was seen just once. The rearrangement joins TRBV7-2 to TRBJ2-7; 10 bases align to TRBD1. Germline V gene sequence: CDR1 SGHTA, CDR2 FQGNSA. The CDR3 sequence is 14 residues long. V was clipped by 4 bases and J by 3 bases; unmatched bases: 3. The CDR3 loop reads CASSWGDRGYEQYF. The CDR3 coding sequence is TGTGCCAGCAGCTGGGGGGACAGGGGCTACGAGCAGTACTTC.

The sample holds a few counts of this clone. V and J are TRBV19 and TRBJ1-1; D unclear. V lost 3 bases, J lost 1 base, and 6 bases lay in between. Germline loops: CDR1 LNHDA, CDR2 SQIVND (reference sequence). This CDR3 contains 13 residues. In nucleotides, the CDR3 is TGTGCCAGTAGTATTACCAAGAACACTGAAGCTTTCTTT. Translated: CASSITKNTEAFF. The variable domain in full, with the rest retrieved from reference TRBV19 and TRBJ1-1, is DGGITQSPKYLFRKEGQNVTLSCEQNLNHDAMYWYRQDPGQGLRLIYYSQIVNDFQKGDIAEGYSVSREKKESFPLTVTSAQKNPTAFYLCASSITKNTEAFFGQGTRLTVV.

This chain connects TRBV29-1 to TRBJ2-5; 12 bases align to TRBD2. CDR1 and CDR2 (germline): SQVTM, ANQGSEA. This CDR3 comprises 15 residues. V shed 7 bases, J shed 3 bases, and the junction held 9 bases outside the gene matches. The CDR3 nucleotides are TGCAGCGCCGTAACTAGCGGGAGGAGGGAAGAGACCCAGTACTTC. This sequence encodes CSAVTSGRREETQYF.

The sample holds one count of this clone. This sequence joins TRBV6-1 and TRBJ1-4; TRBD1 might be the D (6 bases). The V gene lost 0 bases and the J gene lost 4 bases, with 18 bases spanning the gap. The CDR3 loop spans 18 amino acids. CDR1 MNHNS and CDR2 SASEGT come from the germline V gene. CDR3 coding DNA: TGTGCCAGCAGTGAAGCTGGGGGGGGGCAGGGGAATAATGAAAAACTGTTTTTT. Translating gives CASSEAGGGQGNNEKLFF.

This clone occurred a few times. The gene calls are TRBV7-3 and TRBJ2-1; D is uncertain. Germline CDR1 SGHTA, CDR2 FQGTGA. V lost 3 bases to trimming and J lost 8 bases, with 11 bases between them. The CDR3 has 13 residues. CDR3 sequence: CASSFGIRDEQFF. The CDR3 nucleotides read TGTGCCAGCAGCTTTGGGATAAGGGATGAGCAGTTCTTC.

This clone has only a few counts. The genes are TRBV2 and TRBJ2-5; D not resolved. The germline V gene has CDR1 SNHLY and CDR2 FYNNEI. This CDR3 region has 13 residues. With 6 bases removed from V and 1 base from J, the gap between germline ends came to 9 bases. The CDR3 reads CASRWQIQETQYF. CDR3 coding DNA: TGTGCCAGCAGGTGGCAGATCCAAGAGACCCAGTACTTC.

V is TRBV6-6 and J is TRBJ2-7; D gene ambiguous. V shed 5 bases and J shed 5 bases, with 10 bases lying between them. The CDR3 length is 12 residues. Germline CDR1 reads MNHNY; CDR2 reads SVGAGI (reference sequence). CDR3 sequence (DNA): TGTGCCAGCAGTCGAACAGAGGACGAGCAGTACTTC. It codes for CASSRTEDEQYF.

The J gene is TRBJ2-5, the V gene TRBV9, with a tentative D call TRBD2 (6 bases). CDR3 length: 17 amino acids. The V end lost 0 bases, the J end lost 3 bases, and 18 bases lay between the germline ends. The germline gives CDR1 SGDLS, CDR2 YYNGEE. CDR3 coding DNA: TGTGCCAGCAGCGTAGAGGGTAGCGGTCGTTTTGAAGAGACCCAGTACTTC. Its protein product is CASSVEGSGRFEETQYF.

The chain recombines TRBV30 with TRBJ1-2, with a possible D match to TRBD1 (5 bases). The germline V gene has CDR1 GTSNPN and CDR2 SVGIG (reference sequence). The CDR3 extends over 14 amino acids. Trimming took off 1 base at V and 9 bases at J, with 18 bases between the two ends. The CDR3 region is CAWSGFPGKMRYTF. DNA of the CDR3: TGTGCCTGGAGTGGTTTTCCAGGGAAGATGCGCTACACCTTC.

The CDR3 bases are TGTGCCAGCAGCTTAGCAGGGCCCTCCTATGGCTACACCTTC. Its protein is CASSLAGPSYGYTF. The V and J genes are TRBV7-9 and TRBJ1-2, with no clear D. This CDR3 is built from 14 residues. The ends were cut back, 0 bases at V and 4 bases at J, with 9 bases in the middle. CDR1 is SEHNR, CDR2 FQNEAQ, per germline (reference sequence).

This clone occurred a few times. V is TRBV19 and J is TRBJ2-4; 9 bases fit TRBD1. This CDR3 spans 16 amino acids. The germline V gene has CDR1 LNHDA and CDR2 SQIVND (reference sequence). J gave up 5 bases and V 2 bases, and 7 bases lay outside the gene matches. In DNA, the CDR3 is TGTGCCAGTAGTATACCCGCGACAGGGGGGCAAAACATTCAGTACTTC. This gives the protein CASSIPATGGQNIQYF.

The rearrangement links TRBV2 to TRBJ1-2; the D gene is possibly TRBD1 (6 bases). Germline CDR1 and CDR2: SNHLY and FYNNEI. V dropped 5 bases and J dropped 8 bases, with 21 bases sitting between them. The CDR3 has 15 amino acids. The CDR3 reads CASSWRGGAIMGYTF. The CDR3 DNA follows: TGTGCCAGCAGTTGGAGGGGGGGAGCGATAATGGGCTACACCTTC. Together with reference TRBV2 and TRBJ1-2, the CDR3 gives the full variable domain: EPEVTQTPSHQVTQMGQEVILRCVPISNHLYFYWYRQILGQKVEFLVSFYNNEISEKSEIFDDQFSVERPDGSNFTLKIRSTKLEDSAMYFCASSWRGGAIMGYTFGSGTRLTVV.

The chain recombines TRBV7-9 with TRBJ2-7; D is unclear. From germline, CDR1 is SEHNR and CDR2 FQNEAQ (reference sequence). The CDR3 has 11 amino acids. V lost 8 bases, J lost 7 bases, and 12 bases lay in between. The CDR3 nucleotides read TGTGCCAGCGGAGAGTTGGGAGAGCAGTACTTC. Its translation: CASGELGEQYF.

The CDR3 is CAWRGRSSEKLFF. The CDR3 coding sequence is TGTGCCTGGAGGGGGAGGTCCTCTGAAAAACTGTTTTTT. The chain links TRBV30 to TRBJ1-4; D not certain. Germline V CDR1 and CDR2: GTSNPN, SVGIG (reference sequence). The V and J ends lost 3 bases and 7 bases respectively, with 12 bases between them. The CDR3 spans 13 residues.

V usage is TRBV10-3 and J usage is TRBJ2-7, with 9 bases matching TRBD1. From germline, CDR1 is ENHRY and CDR2 SYGVKD. The CDR3 has 14 amino acids. V dropped 4 bases and J dropped 7; count of bases not matched to a gene: 8. The CDR3 spells CAISVGDRAGEQYF. The CDR3 DNA sequence: TGTGCCATCAGTGTGGGGGACAGGGCAGGTGAGCAGTACTTC.

The rearrangement uses TRBV4-2 and TRBJ2-5, with 8 bases matching TRBD2. Germline V gene lookup returns CDR1 LGHNA and CDR2 YNFKEQ. The CDR3 loop spans 16 amino acids. V lost 0 bases, J lost 3 bases, and 6 bases stayed unmatched. CDR3 DNA: TGTGCCAGCAGCCAAGATCAGCGGGAGCGGGAAGAGACCCAGTACTTC. This gives the protein CASSQDQREREETQYF.

The V and J genes are TRBV6-5 and TRBJ2-7; maybe TRBD2 (6 bases). Trimming left V 8 bases short and J 5 bases short, with 13 bases between. The V gene's germline CDR1 is MNHEY and CDR2 SVGAGI. This CDR3 contains 12 residues. CDR3 sequence: CASGTGVDEQYF. The CDR3 DNA reads TGTGCCAGCGGTACGGGGGTCGACGAGCAGTACTTC.

This rearrangement joins TRBV28 to TRBJ2-4, with a possible D match to TRBD1 (5 bases). Per the germline V gene, CDR1 is MDHEN and CDR2 is SYDVKM. Trimming took off 6 bases at V and 6 bases at J, with 18 bases between the two ends. There are 15 residues in the CDR3. As DNA, the CDR3 is TGTGCCAGCAGACCGCAGGGTGGCGTGGGAAACATTCAGTACTTC. Amino acid sequence: CASRPQGGVGNIQYF.

This chain uses TRBV19 with TRBJ1-5; D gene uncertain. Germline CDR1 LNHDA, CDR2 SQIVND (reference sequence). The V end lost 0 bases, the J end lost 0 bases, and 6 bases lay between the germline ends. The CDR3 spans 15 residues. The CDR3 nucleotides are TGTGCCAGTAGTATAGATTATAATAGCAATCAGCCCCAGCATTTT. It is translated as CASSIDYNSNQPQHF.

The chain couples TRBV5-6 to TRBJ2-7; no firm D call. Germline V lookup: CDR1 SGHDT, CDR2 YYEEEE. The CDR3 loop spans 13 amino acids. Trimming cost V 4 bases and J 0 bases, with 8 bases left between them. CDR3 loop: CASSPRSSYEQYF. CDR3 nucleotides: TGTGCCAGCAGCCCCCGTAGCTCCTACGAGCAGTACTTC.

The table lists this clone with a count of one. This chain joins TRBV25-1 and TRBJ2-7; 8 bases map to TRBD2. The length of the CDR3 is 13 residues. Trimming removed 5 bases from V and 3 bases from J; junction bases left unmatched: 3. Germline V gives CDR1 MGHDK, CDR2 SYGVNS. CDR3 amino acids: CASSSGRFYEQYF. The DNA of the CDR3 is TGTGCCAGCAGTAGCGGGAGATTCTACGAGCAGTACTTC.

CDR3 in DNA: TGTGCCAGCAGCTTAATGAGCACAGATACGCAGTATTTT. Its translation: CASSLMSTDTQYF. The chain employs TRBV11-3 and TRBJ2-3, with D hard to call. V shed 2 bases and J shed 0 bases, with 3 bases lying between them. The CDR3 covers 13 residues. Germline-derived CDR1 and CDR2 are SGHNT and YENEEA.

The rearrangement uses TRBV28 and TRBJ2-7, with 9 bases identical to TRBD2. The CDR3 sequence is 16 residues long. With V trimmed by 4 bases and J by 7 bases, 14 bases remained unmatched. Germline V gene lookup returns CDR1 MDHEN and CDR2 SYDVKM. This CDR3 is CASSSAGLAGVEEQYF. CDR3 sequence (DNA): TGTGCCAGCAGTTCCGCCGGCTTAGCGGGAGTTGAAGAGCAGTACTTC. Supplemented by reference TRBV28 and TRBJ2-7, the full variable domain reads DVKVTQSSRYLVKRTGEKVFLECVQDMDHENMFWYRQDPGLGLRLIYFSYDVKMKEKGDIPEGYSVSREKKERFSLILESASTNQTSMYLCASSSAGLAGVEEQYFGPGTRLTVT.

The V call is TRBV5-1, the J call TRBJ1-4; D may be TRBD1 (5 bases). Trimming stripped 0 bases from V and 5 bases from J, with 11 bases between. Germline CDR1 is SGHRS and CDR2 is YFSETQ. The CDR3 consists of 15 residues. Written as DNA, the CDR3 is TGCGCCAGCAGCTTGGGTGACAGCGAAAATGAAAAACTGTTTTTT. Translating it yields CASSLGDSENEKLFF.

The chain combines TRBV19 with TRBJ2-5; possible D gene TRBD1, 5 bases. Per the germline V gene, CDR1 is LNHDA and CDR2 is SQIVND (reference sequence). The V end lost 3 bases, the J end lost 3 bases, and 14 bases lay between the germline ends. The CDR3 is 15 amino acids. CDR3 nucleotides: TGTGCCAGTAGTATTTTGGGGCAGCCTAAAGAGACCCAGTACTTC. It yields the protein CASSILGQPKETQYF.

The J gene is TRBJ2-1, the V gene TRBV5-4; 7 bases map to TRBD2. The ends lost 3 bases at V and 5 bases at J; junction bases unmatched: 5. The CDR3 has 14 amino acids. Germline-derived CDR1 and CDR2 are SGHNT and YYREEE (reference sequence). The CDR3 nucleotides are TGTGCCAGCAGCTCGGGGCTAGCGGACAATGAGCAGTTCTTC. It yields the protein CASSSGLADNEQFF.

This clone was detected a few times. The CDR3 here is CASPGEAGKLTEAFF. CDR3 bases: TGTGCCAGCCCTGGGGAGGCGGGGAAGCTGACTGAAGCTTTCTTT. This chain uses TRBV2 with TRBJ1-1; D is unclear. Trimming shortened V by 8 bases and J by 5 bases, and 21 bases separated the two germline ends. CDR1 and CDR2 (germline): SNHLY, FYNNEI. CDR3 length: 15 residues.

This rearrangement joins TRBV30 to TRBJ2-1; possibly TRBD2 for D (6 bases). V lost 5 bases to trimming and J lost 6 bases, with 11 bases between them. The germline gives CDR1 GTSNPN, CDR2 SVGIG (reference sequence). CDR3 length equals 12 residues. The CDR3 region is CAWSRSGNEQFF. The CDR3, as DNA: TGTGCCTGGTCCCGTAGCGGCAATGAGCAGTTCTTC.